The sequence of this T cell receptor (beta chain) was determined in a study of technical replicates of blood from several donors. From germline, CDR1 is SNHLY and CDR2 FYNNEI. The length of the CDR3 is 10 residues. Deletions cut 8 bases from V and 8 bases from J, with 9 bases between. Sequenced by immunoSEQ multiplex PCR; TCRdb stores in-frame clones only, minus some. The table shows around 80,000 clones, with approximately 97% occurring only once. This TCR was recovered from a human donor in good health. Sequenced sample: T cells isolated from PBMCs. This sequence joins TRBV2 and TRBJ2-5, with a tentative D call TRBD1 (5 bases). The CDR3 is CASWQGTQYF. The CDR3 bases are TGTGCCAGCTGGCAGGGTACCCAGTACTTC.